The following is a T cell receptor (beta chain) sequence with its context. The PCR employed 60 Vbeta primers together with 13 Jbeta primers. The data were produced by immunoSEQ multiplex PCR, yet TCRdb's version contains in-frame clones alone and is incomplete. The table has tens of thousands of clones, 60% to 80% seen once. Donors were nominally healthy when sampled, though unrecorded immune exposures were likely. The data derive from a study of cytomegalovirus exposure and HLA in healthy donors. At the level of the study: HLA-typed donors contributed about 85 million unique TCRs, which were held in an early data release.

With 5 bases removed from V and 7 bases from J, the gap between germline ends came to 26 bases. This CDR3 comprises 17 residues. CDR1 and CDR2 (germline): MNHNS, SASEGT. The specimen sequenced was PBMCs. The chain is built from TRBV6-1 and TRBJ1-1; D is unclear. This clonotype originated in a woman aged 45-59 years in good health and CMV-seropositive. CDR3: CASSKGLADPPPREAFF. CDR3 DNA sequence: TGTGCCAGCAGTAAAGGTTTGGCAGATCCCCCCCCTCGTGAAGCTTTCTTT.